This record covers a single T cell receptor (beta chain). In the original analysis: By means of reference gene primer amplification, nucleated cell counts were estimated. TCRdb's table, derived via immunoSEQ multiplex PCR, lists solely in-frame clones and lacks some. The DNA was the basis for D and trimming; V, J and clone size are from that table. This table has tens of thousands of clones, approximately 82% appearing once. The sample belongs to a study of blood T cell repertoires in COVID-19. In the study overall: Samples representing acute and convalescent COVID-19 were sourced from the United States, Italy and Spain. In each case, the material was cDNA or gDNA derived from T cells, B-cell-depleted T cells, or PBMCs.

The CDR3 has 15 amino acids. The V gene's germline CDR1 is SGHTA and CDR2 FQGTGA. Trimming cost V 6 bases and J 3 bases, with 17 bases left between them. V usage is TRBV7-3 and J usage is TRBJ1-1; D may be TRBD1 (5 bases). Sequencing was performed on peripheral blood. This TCR derives from a human donor in a cohort sampled during active COVID-19. The CDR3 nucleotides are TGTGCCAGCAGGTCCCAGGGTAGGGTCGACACTGAAGCTTTCTTT. It specifies CASRSQGRVDTEAFF.